Presented here are 18 T cell receptor beta chains from one specimen sequenced in a study of OX40 agonist ivuxolimab in advanced cancers. The repertoire was sequenced with immunoSEQ multiplex PCR; TCRdb's copy has only in-frame clones and lacks some. This table has about 150,000 clones, 90% to 95% appearing once. This specimen was CD4+ or CD8+ T cells sorted from blood, taken in a trial of the OX40 agonist ivuxolimab. The receptors were sampled from an adult with an advanced solid tumor such as melanoma, head and neck, liver or kidney cancer.

The chain combines TRBV7-2 with TRBJ1-3; 9 positions agree with TRBD1. This CDR3 is 18 amino acids long. Per germline, CDR1 SGHTA and CDR2 FQGNSA. The V segment lost 3 bases and the J segment 4 bases; nucleotides outside the gene matches: 13. CDR3 loop: CASSFPDRGNYKGNTIYF. CDR3 DNA: TGTGCCAGCAGCTTCCCCGACAGGGGGAATTACAAAGGAAACACCATATATTTT.

This clone was seen a handful of times. The chain couples TRBV5-5 to TRBJ1-3, with 8 bases aligning to TRBD1. The trim removed 2 bases at V and 8 bases at J, leaving 3 bases unmatched. The CDR3 has 13 amino acids. Germline CDR1 is SGHKS and CDR2 is YYEKEE (reference sequence). The CDR3 coding sequence is TGTGCCAGCAGCTTTGGACAGGGTCACACCATATATTTT. Protein product: CASSFGQGHTIYF.

J is TRBJ2-1 and V is TRBV7-9; D tentatively fits TRBD1 or TRBD2 (7 bases each). CDR1 SEHNR and CDR2 FQNEAQ come from the germline V gene (reference sequence). The CDR3 sequence is 13 residues long. Trimming left V 0 bases short and J 10 bases short, with 10 bases between. CDR3: CASSLAGGGEQFF. As DNA, the CDR3 is TGTGCCAGCAGCTTAGCGGGAGGGGGCGAGCAGTTCTTC.

This rearrangement joins TRBV6-1 to TRBJ1-2; D gene uncertain. The CDR3 runs 15 residues. Trimming shortened V by 2 bases and J by 1 base, and 11 bases separated the two germline ends. Germline V gene sequence: CDR1 MNHNS, CDR2 SASEGT. CDR3 in DNA: TGTGCCAGCAGTGAACAAGGGCAACTTAACTATGGCTACACCTTC. It yields the protein CASSEQGQLNYGYTF.

The V call is TRBV6-5, the J call TRBJ1-2; no clear D. The germline CDR1 and CDR2 sequences are MNHEY and SVGAGI. CDR3 length: 14 residues. V dropped 6 bases and J dropped 4 bases, with 15 bases sitting between them. The DNA of the CDR3 is TGTGCCAGCAGCCCCGGCCGGACGCTCTATGGCTACACCTTC. Translated, it gives CASSPGRTLYGYTF.

The rearrangement links TRBV4-1 to TRBJ2-7, with 8 positions matching TRBD1. This CDR3 is built from 17 residues. Germline lookup yields CDR1 MGHRA and CDR2 YSYEKL. V dropped 0 bases and J dropped 1; count of bases not matched to a gene: 8. CDR3 amino acids: CASSQDMRRQGSYEQYF. CDR3 nucleotide sequence: TGCGCCAGCAGCCAAGATATGAGGAGACAGGGGTCCTACGAGCAGTACTTC.

This sequence joins TRBV7-2 and TRBJ2-3; D may be TRBD1 or TRBD2 (7 bases each). This CDR3 contains 15 residues. Germline CDR1 is SGHTA and CDR2 is FQGNSA. Trimming stripped 5 bases from V and 8 bases from J, with 20 bases between. In nucleotides, the CDR3 is TGTGCCAGCAGCCAAGGGAGGGGGCAAAGCGGTACGCAGTATTTT. This codes for CASSQGRGQSGTQYF.

The rearrangement joins TRBV4-1 to TRBJ1-3; D not certain. Germline CDR1 MGHRA, CDR2 YSYEKL. The V end was cut by 0 bases, the J end by 2 bases, with 11 bases between. This CDR3 has 16 amino acids. CDR3 coding DNA: TGCGCCAGCAGCCAAGATTCGGGGAGGGCTGGAAACACCATATATTTT. Its translation: CASSQDSGRAGNTIYF.

The chain links TRBV18 to TRBJ2-2; D may match TRBD1 or TRBD2 (5 bases each). The V gene lost 4 bases and the J gene lost 3 bases, with 12 bases spanning the gap. The CDR3 extends over 15 amino acids. Germline V lookup: CDR1 KGHSH, CDR2 LQKENI. The CDR3 DNA reads TGTGCCAGCTCACAGGAGCAGGGACACACCGGGGAGCTGTTTTTT. Its translation: CASSQEQGHTGELFF.

This rearrangement joins TRBV29-1 to TRBJ2-5, with TRBD1 matching 10 bases. Germline V gene lookup returns CDR1 SQVTM and CDR2 ANQGSEA. The CDR3 contains 12 residues. The ends lost 6 bases at V and 4 bases at J; junction bases unmatched: 2. CDR3 in DNA: TGCAGCGTCCGGACAGGGGGAGAGACCCAGTACTTC. Its translation is CSVRTGGETQYF.

CDR3 protein: CASSLRGHWGEQYF. In nucleotides, the CDR3 is TGTGCCAGCAGCCTTCGGGGCCACTGGGGCGAGCAGTACTTC. The chain couples TRBV5-8 to TRBJ2-7, with D perhaps matching TRBD1 or TRBD2 (5 bases each). The CDR3 consists of 14 residues. V dropped 4 bases and J dropped 6 bases, with 17 bases sitting between them. Germline assignment: CDR1 SGHTS and CDR2 YDEGEE.

A few counts support this clone. J is TRBJ1-5 and V is TRBV19; D not certain. CDR1 is LNHDA and CDR2 is SQIVND in the germline V gene (reference sequence). The V end lost 7 bases, the J end lost 4 bases, and 8 bases lay between the germline ends. The CDR3 loop spans 12 amino acids. CDR3 nucleotides: TGTGCCAGTAAGGAGGGAAATCAGCCCCAGCATTTT. Translating gives CASKEGNQPQHF.

This clone was seen only a few times. The gene calls are TRBV12-1 and TRBJ1-2; TRBD1 is the table's D call, not checked against the DNA. TRBV12-1 is marked as a pseudogene. CDR3 length equals 14 residues. The CDR3 nucleotides are TGTGCCAGCAGCTGGGACAGGAGCTTGTATGGCTACACCTTC. Residues: CASSWDRSLYGYTF.

The chain employs TRBV5-1 and TRBJ1-3, with D tentatively TRBD1 (6 bases). This CDR3 is 11 amino acids long. Germline assignment: CDR1 SGHRS and CDR2 YFSETQ. Trimming took 4 bases from V and 8 from J, leaving 7 bases between them. This chain's CDR3 is CASSPGDTIYF. The CDR3 region has the DNA TGCGCCAGCAGCCCAGGGGACACCATATATTTT.

This clone has more than one count but fewer than ten. The chain combines TRBV7-3 with TRBJ2-2; 10 bases map to TRBD2. Losses at the gene ends were 5 bases for V and 9 bases for J; bases not matched to a gene: 9. The CDR3 contains 15 residues. Germline CDR1 SGHTA, CDR2 FQGTGA. CDR3 nucleotides: TGTGCCAGCAGCGTTGAGCGGGAGGGGTCCCGGGAGCTGTTTTTT. It translates to CASSVEREGSRELFF. Complete variable domain (other parts from reference TRBV7-3 and TRBJ2-2): GAGVSQTPSNKVTEKGKYVELRCDPISGHTALYWYRQSLGQGPEFLIYFQGTGAADDSGLPNDRFFAVRPEGSVSTLKIQRTERGDSAVYLCASSVEREGSRELFFGEGSRLTVL.

The rearrangement uses TRBV6-6 and TRBJ2-2; 8 nucleotides line up with TRBD2. Per the germline V gene, CDR1 is MNHNY and CDR2 is SVGAGI (reference sequence). J lost 5 bases, V lost 6 bases, and 5 bases had no gene match. The CDR3 runs to 14 residues. The CDR3 DNA sequence: TGTGCCAGCAGCTACCGGGGGGGGACCGGGGAGCTGTTTTTT. The encoded protein is CASSYRGGTGELFF.

The chain carries TRBV5-4 and TRBJ2-6; D is unclear. The germline V and J ends were trimmed by 4 bases and 3 bases, with 5 bases remaining between them. Per the germline V gene, CDR1 is SGHNT and CDR2 is YYREEE (reference sequence). This CDR3 is 13 amino acids long. CDR3 in amino acids: CASSPNGANVLTF. The CDR3 nucleotides read TGTGCCAGCAGCCCCAATGGGGCCAACGTCCTGACTTTC.

This clone appeared once. The chain is built from TRBV10-3 and TRBJ1-6; TRBD1 matches 10 bases. There are 14 residues in the CDR3. V was pared by 6 bases and J by 7 bases, with 3 bases of the junction left unmatched. In germline, CDR1 is ENHRY, CDR2 SYGVKD. The chain's CDR3 is CAISDRGRNSPLHF. CDR3 nucleotide sequence: TGTGCCATCAGCGACAGGGGGCGGAATTCACCCCTCCACTTT.